The 19 T cell receptor beta chains in this list originate from one sample, sequenced in a study of Graves' ophthalmopathy and Graves' hyperthyroidism. TCR beta CDR3 amplification used RNA transcripts. RT-PCR in the first round used HTBI primers; a second-round multiplex PCR followed. Using its own MiXCR run on the multiplex PCR reads, TCRdb lists one record per CDR3 protein. The sample has some 360,000 distinct CDR3 sequences, about 18% seen once. The sequenced sample consisted of peripheral blood. These receptors all stem from an adult woman with stable Graves' hyperthyroidism.

This clonotype appeared many times. The chain combines TRBV4-1 with TRBJ1-1, with unresolved D. The CDR3 consists of 12 residues. Trimming took off 0 bases at V and 11 bases at J, with 10 bases between the two ends. Germline values: CDR1 MGHRA, CDR2 YSYEKL. The CDR3 loop is CASSQEGRWAFF. The CDR3 DNA follows: TGCGCCAGCAGCCAAGAGGGCCGATGGGCTTTCTTT.

The chain links TRBV7-1 to TRBJ1-1; no reliable D call. TRBV7-1 is placed among ORFs of uncertain function. Between the trimmed V and J ends, which lost 3 bases and 2 bases, there was a span of 34 bases. The CDR3 spans 22 residues. Written as DNA, the CDR3 is TGTGCCAGCAGCTCTATTTTTGAGCGGAGCGGTCGGGAAGACGGACCAAACACTGAAGCTTTCTTT. It yields the protein CASSSIFERSGREDGPNTEAFF.

This clonotype appeared many times. The V and J genes are TRBV28 and TRBJ1-6, with TRBD1 as a possible D gene (6 bases). CDR1 is MDHEN, CDR2 SYDVKM, per germline. The CDR3 length is 14 residues. Between the trimmed V and J ends, which lost 6 bases and 7 bases, there was a span of 13 bases. The CDR3 DNA reads TGTGCCAGCAGCCCCGGGGGGCCCAATTCACCCCTCCACTTT. Translation gives CASSPGGPNSPLHF.

This clonotype was observed at least ten times. This sequence joins TRBV2 and TRBJ1-1; D remains ambiguous. Germline V CDR1 and CDR2: SNHLY, FYNNEI. With 6 bases removed from V and 2 bases from J, the gap between germline ends came to 7 bases. The CDR3 is 12 residues long. The CDR3 is CASRSPNTEAFF. The DNA for the CDR3 is TGTGCCAGCAGGAGCCCCAACACTGAAGCTTTCTTT.

This chain connects TRBV12-3 or TRBV12-4 to TRBJ2-7, with 9 bases fitting TRBD1. The CDR3 is made up of 15 amino acids. The trim removed 2 bases at V and 0 bases at J, leaving 2 bases unmatched. The CDR3 coding sequence is TGTGCCAGCAGTTTACGACAGGGGGTCTCCTACGAGCAGTACTTC. Translated: CASSLRQGVSYEQYF.

This clonotype was recorded at least ten times. The chain uses TRBV5-1 and TRBJ2-7; 9 nucleotides agree with TRBD1. CDR1 and CDR2 (germline): SGHRS, YFSETQ. The CDR3 is 17 residues long. V shed 4 bases, J shed 3 bases, and the junction held 14 bases outside the gene matches. The CDR3 nucleotides are TGCGCCAGCAGCAACGACAGGGGGTTTGAGTACCACTACGAGCAGTACTTC. This codes for CASSNDRGFEYHYEQYF. Using reference TRBV5-1 and TRBJ2-7 for the parts outside the CDR3, the full variable domain is KAGVTQTPRYLIKTRGQQVTLSCSPISGHRSVSWYQQTPGQGLQFLFEYFSETQRNKGNFPGRFSGRQFSNSRSEMNVSTLELGDSALYLCASSNDRGFEYHYEQYFGPGTRLTVT.

This clonotype has a count of ten or more. CDR3 amino acids: CASSLVGQRTYEQYF. CDR3 DNA sequence: TGTGCCAGCAGCTTAGTGGGACAGAGGACCTACGAGCAGTACTTC. The chain has TRBV11-2 and TRBJ2-7; 7 bases align to TRBD1. Germline assignment: CDR1 SGHAT and CDR2 FQNNGV. The ends lost 1 base at V and 2 bases at J; junction bases unmatched: 5. This CDR3 contains 15 residues.

The V call is TRBV27, the J call TRBJ1-2; D may be TRBD1 (5 bases). This CDR3 comprises 16 residues. Germline V lookup: CDR1 MNHEY, CDR2 SMNVEV (reference sequence). With 5 bases removed from V and 6 bases from J, the gap between germline ends came to 22 bases. The CDR3 loop reads CASSKGSQGVFDGYTF. The DNA of the CDR3 is TGTGCCAGCAGTAAGGGTAGCCAGGGCGTTTTCGATGGCTACACCTTC.

As to this clonotype: The missing conserved phenylalanine or tryptophan at the end of this CDR3 makes a read error likely. The rearrangement joins TRBV27 to TRBJ2-7, with D unresolved. The CDR3 consists of 13 residues. CDR1 MNHEY and CDR2 SMNVEV come from the germline V gene (reference sequence). Trimming shortened V by 6 bases and J by 4 bases, and 13 bases separated the two germline ends. CDR3 loop: CASRLPAPYEQYY. The CDR3 DNA reads TGTGCCAGCAGACTTCCTGCCCCATACGAGCAGTACTAC.

The sample holds many counts of this clonotype. The chain links TRBV12-3 or TRBV12-4 to TRBJ2-7, with 7 bases that match TRBD2. V lost 5 bases and J lost 0; bases outside the gene matches: 7. The CDR3 sequence is 15 residues long. The CDR3 DNA reads TGTGCCAGCAGTCCTGGGGGGGATCTCTCCTACGAGCAGTACTTC. This sequence encodes CASSPGGDLSYEQYF.

A remark on this clonotype: A read error may be the cause here, since a much bigger clone is one base away. The chain is built from TRBV27 and TRBJ1-6, with D possibly TRBD1 on 6 matching bases. CDR1 and CDR2 from the germline V gene are MNHEY and SMNVEV (reference sequence). The CDR3 is made up of 15 amino acids. The CDR3 DNA reads TGTGCCAGCGGCAAACAGGGCCCGTATAATTCACTCCTCCACTTT. Encoded protein: CASGKQGPYNSLLHF.

This chain joins TRBV12-3 or TRBV12-4 and TRBJ1-3; no definite D call. Deletions cut 8 bases from V and 3 bases from J, with 11 bases between. The CDR3 length is 13 residues. In DNA, the CDR3 is TGTGCCAGCGATTGGCGTTTTGGAAACACCATATATTTT. This sequence encodes CASDWRFGNTIYF.

This clonotype has a count of ten or more. The CDR3 DNA reads TGTGCCAGCAGCCACGTGGGGGCCGGCTACACCTTC. Translation gives CASSHVGAGYTF. The rearrangement links TRBV14 to TRBJ1-2; D may be TRBD1 (6 bases). The CDR3 consists of 12 residues. The V gene's germline CDR1 is SGHDN and CDR2 FVKESK. Trimming left V 3 bases short and J 8 bases short, with 10 bases between.

This clonotype has a count of ten or more. The J gene is TRBJ1-3, the V gene TRBV12-3 or TRBV12-4; TRBD1 is a possible D gene (5 bases). The CDR3 loop spans 15 amino acids. The ends were cut back, 7 bases at V and 0 bases at J, with 13 bases in the middle. The CDR3 sequence is CASTQQESSGNTIYF. The CDR3 nucleotides are TGTGCCAGCACCCAACAGGAGAGCTCTGGAAACACCATATATTTT.

This clonotype was counted at least ten times. V is TRBV6-5 and J is TRBJ2-5; no reliable D call. The CDR3 is made up of 15 amino acids. V lost 2 bases to trimming and J lost 1 base, with 11 bases between them. CDR1 MNHEY and CDR2 SVGAGI come from the germline V gene. The chain's CDR3 is CASSYSLEPQETQYF. The CDR3 DNA reads as TGTGCCAGCAGTTACAGTCTGGAACCCCAAGAGACCCAGTACTTC.

The chain joins TRBV12-3 or TRBV12-4 to TRBJ2-2, with 9 bases lining up with TRBD1. The CDR3 is 12 residues long. V shed 8 bases, J shed 11 bases, and the junction held 6 bases outside the gene matches. CDR3 amino acids: CASGTGGAELFF. The CDR3 DNA is TGTGCCAGCGGAACAGGGGGCGCAGAGCTGTTTTTT.

This clonotype has at least ten counts. The chain recombines TRBV4-1 with TRBJ2-7, with a possible D match to TRBD1 (5 bases). Deletions cut 4 bases from V and 8 bases from J, with 21 bases between. The length of the CDR3 is 15 residues. Germline assignment: CDR1 MGHRA and CDR2 YSYEKL. Written as DNA, the CDR3 is TGCGCCAGCAGCCCCATCCCCAGCCAGGGAAGCAAGCAGTACTTC. It specifies CASSPIPSQGSKQYF.

This clonotype was seen ten or more times. The chain has TRBV4-3 and TRBJ2-7; D is uncertain. This CDR3 is 15 amino acids long. V lost 0 bases and J lost 0, with 9 bases in between. Germline V CDR1 and CDR2: LGHNA, YSLEER. CDR3 coding DNA: TGCGCCAGCAGCCAAGACAGGATGATCTCCTACGAGCAGTACTTC. This translates into CASSQDRMISYEQYF.

This clonotype was recorded at least ten times. The chain is built from TRBV7-2 and TRBJ2-5; 9 positions agree with TRBD1. Germline loops: CDR1 SGHTA, CDR2 FQGNSA. The CDR3 extends over 14 amino acids. Losses at the gene ends were 6 bases for V and 2 bases for J; bases not matched to a gene: 4. Here the CDR3 reads CASRRTGVQETQYF. The DNA of the CDR3 is TGTGCCAGCAGAAGGACAGGGGTTCAAGAGACCCAGTACTTC.